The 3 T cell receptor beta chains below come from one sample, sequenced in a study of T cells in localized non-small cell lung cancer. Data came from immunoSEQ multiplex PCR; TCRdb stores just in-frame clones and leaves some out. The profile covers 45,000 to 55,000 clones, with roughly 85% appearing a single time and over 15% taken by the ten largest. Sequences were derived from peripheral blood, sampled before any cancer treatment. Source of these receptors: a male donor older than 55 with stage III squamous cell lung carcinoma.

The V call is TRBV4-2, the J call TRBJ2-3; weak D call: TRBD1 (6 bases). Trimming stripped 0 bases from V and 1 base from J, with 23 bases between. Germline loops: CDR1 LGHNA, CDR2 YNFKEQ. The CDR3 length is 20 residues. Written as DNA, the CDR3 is TGTGCCAGCAGCCAAGATGGCGTGGTTGGGGGCCCGTTTGGCACAGATACGCAGTATTTT. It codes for CASSQDGVVGGPFGTDTQYF.

The CDR3 loop reads CASRSSLGPYEQYF. The DNA of the CDR3 is TGCGCCAGCAGATCATCGCTCGGACCCTACGAGCAGTACTTC. The rearrangement uses TRBV5-1 and TRBJ2-7, with no clear D. The V gene lost 5 bases and the J gene lost 2 bases, with 14 bases spanning the gap. Germline V gene data show CDR1 as SGHRS and CDR2 as YFSETQ. The CDR3 has 14 residues. The complete variable domain, with remaining parts taken from reference TRBV5-1 and TRBJ2-7, reads KAGVTQTPRYLIKTRGQQVTLSCSPISGHRSVSWYQQTPGQGLQFLFEYFSETQRNKGNFPGRFSGRQFSNSRSEMNVSTLELGDSALYLCASRSSLGPYEQYFGPGTRLTVT.

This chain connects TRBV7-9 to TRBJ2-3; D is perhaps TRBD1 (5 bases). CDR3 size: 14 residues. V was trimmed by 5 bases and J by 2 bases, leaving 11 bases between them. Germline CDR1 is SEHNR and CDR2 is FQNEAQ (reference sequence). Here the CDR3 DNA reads TGTGCCAGCAGCCCAGGGTATTCCACAGATACGCAGTATTTT. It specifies CASSPGYSTDTQYF.